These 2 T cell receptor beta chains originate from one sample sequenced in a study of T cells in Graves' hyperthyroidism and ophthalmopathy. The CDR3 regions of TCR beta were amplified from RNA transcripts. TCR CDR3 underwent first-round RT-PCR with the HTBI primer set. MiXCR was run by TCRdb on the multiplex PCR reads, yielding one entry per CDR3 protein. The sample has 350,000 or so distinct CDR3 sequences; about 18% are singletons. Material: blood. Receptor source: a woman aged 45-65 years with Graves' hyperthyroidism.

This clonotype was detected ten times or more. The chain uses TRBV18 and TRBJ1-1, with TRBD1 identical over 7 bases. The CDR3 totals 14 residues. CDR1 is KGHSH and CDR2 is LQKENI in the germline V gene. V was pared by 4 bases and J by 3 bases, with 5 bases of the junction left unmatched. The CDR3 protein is CASSRQGTDTEAFF. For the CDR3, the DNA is TGTGCCAGCTCACGACAGGGTACGGACACTGAAGCTTTCTTT.

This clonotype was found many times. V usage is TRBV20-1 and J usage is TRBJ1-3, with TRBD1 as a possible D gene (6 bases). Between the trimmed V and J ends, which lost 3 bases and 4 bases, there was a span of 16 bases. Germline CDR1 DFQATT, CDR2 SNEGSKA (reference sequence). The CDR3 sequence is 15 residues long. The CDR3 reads CSARRVQGVGNTIYF. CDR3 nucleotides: TGCAGTGCTAGGCGGGTACAGGGAGTAGGAAACACCATATATTTT.